The present entry profiles one T cell receptor beta chain with its context. Its target is unknown. The sample belongs to a study of T cells in Graves' hyperthyroidism and ophthalmopathy. Study details: Peripheral blood was drawn at first diagnosis, prior to all treatment. Study-wide findings and caveats: Blood shared most expanded thyroid clonotypes above 0.001.

The CDR3 regions of TCR beta were amplified from RNA transcripts. When the TCR CDR3 underwent first-round RT-PCR, the HTBI primer set was used. MiXCR was run by TCRdb on the multiplex PCR reads, yielding one entry per CDR3 protein. The sample lists 540,000 or so distinct CDR3 sequences, about 15% occurring once. V lost 11 bases to trimming and J lost 6 bases; unmatched junction nucleotides: 7. This CDR3 contains 12 residues. The germline gives CDR1 MGHDK, CDR2 SYGVNS. Graves' hyperthyroidism qualified as stable when ophthalmopathy did not progress within 18 months. Investigators excluded patients with uncontrolled infection, other autoimmune disease, pregnancy or lactation.

The specimen sequenced was blood. This chain joins TRBV25-1 and TRBJ1-2; 9 nucleotides match TRBD1. This clonotype was sampled from a woman aged 25-40 years with Graves' hyperthyroidism. CDR3 coding DNA: TGTGCCTCCTGGACAGGGGTGGATGGCTACACCTTC. Its translation: CASWTGVDGYTF.